What follows describes a single T cell receptor (beta chain). Trimming removed 10 bases at V and 4 bases at J, with 19 bases between. The CDR3 loop spans 14 amino acids. CDR1 is WSHSY, CDR2 SAAADI, per germline. The data derive from a study of blood T cell repertoires in COVID-19. The assay was immunoSEQ multiplex PCR, and TCRdb's table has in-frame clones only and misses some. The sample has about 270,000 clones, roughly 85% seen once; the top ten hold more than 8%. This rearrangement joins TRBV10-2 to TRBJ1-1; D remains unclear. The sequence was obtained from a woman aged 45-65 years who had recovered from COVID-19. Sequences were obtained from peripheral blood. As DNA, the CDR3 is TGCGCCACCAAGCAGTCAGCGGAGCGCACTGAAGCTTTCTTT. Translated, it gives CATKQSAERTEAFF.